The next 25 T cell receptor beta chains were all read from a single sample in a study of T cell repertoires in aging, cancer and after chemotherapy. Peripheral blood genomic DNA, not sorted cells or RNA, was the template. Multiplex touch-down PCR with TRB-A/B primers amplified rearranged V-D-J TRB sequences. Each CDR3 protein is one row after TCRdb ran MiXCR on the multiplex PCR reads. The data hold about 2,700 distinct CDR3 sequences, with roughly three fifths observed a single time. The sample taken for sequencing was blood. The receptors here all came from a human donor with a solid tumor.

This clonotype occurred a few times. J is TRBJ1-2 and V is TRBV20-1; D is uncertain. CDR1 is DFQATT and CDR2 is SNEGSKA in the germline V gene (reference sequence). The CDR3 extends over 14 amino acids. Trimming took off 6 bases at V and 6 bases at J, with 20 bases between the two ends. The CDR3, as DNA: TGCAGTGCCGAAGATGAAAGTCGTGCGGATGGCTACACCTTC. Amino acid sequence: CSAEDESRADGYTF.

Regarding this clonotype: Germline and junction disagree at one end, which may indicate a read error. The V gene is TRBV6-9, the J gene TRBJ1-1, with TRBD1 identical over 9 bases. The CDR3 has 16 amino acids. The germline V gene encodes CDR1 MNHGY and CDR2 SVAAGI. CDR3: CASRGTGTGMNTEAFF. The CDR3 DNA reads as TGTGCCAGCAGAGGTACCGGGACAGGGATGAACACTGAGGCTTTCTTT.

The rearrangement joins TRBV11-2 to TRBJ2-2; 14 bases map to TRBD2. V shed 3 bases, J shed 0 bases, and the junction held 3 bases outside the gene matches. Germline CDR1 is SGHAT and CDR2 is FQNNGV. This CDR3 is 18 amino acids long. CDR3 loop: CASSFGTSGGSNTGELFF. The CDR3 DNA reads as TGTGCCAGCAGCTTCGGGACTAGCGGGGGCTCGAACACCGGGGAGCTGTTTTTT.

The chain carries TRBV6-1 and TRBJ2-3, with TRBD2 identical over 7 bases. The J segment lost 3 bases and the V segment lost 3 bases, leaving 0 bases of the junction unmatched. The germline V gene has CDR1 MNHNS and CDR2 SASEGT. The CDR3 runs 13 residues. The CDR3: CASSERETDTQYF. The CDR3, as DNA: TGTGCCAGCAGTGAGCGGGAGACAGATACGCAGTATTTT.

This rearrangement joins TRBV20-1 to TRBJ2-7, with 9 bases identical to TRBD2. V lost 6 bases and J lost 2; bases outside the gene matches: 5. CDR1 DFQATT and CDR2 SNEGSKA come from the germline V gene (reference sequence). The CDR3 has 13 residues. This CDR3 reads CSALTSGTYEQYF. CDR3 nucleotides: TGCAGTGCCCTGACTAGCGGTACCTACGAGCAGTACTTC.

For this clonotype: An end of the junction does not agree with germline; a read error may underlie this. The chain uses TRBV19 and TRBJ1-3; D is perhaps TRBD1 (5 bases). From germline, CDR1 is LNHDA and CDR2 SQIVND (reference sequence). The CDR3 consists of 14 residues. The CDR3 DNA reads as TGTGCCAGTAGAAAGACAGTCTCTGCAAACACCATATATTTT. It codes for CASRKTVSANTIYF.

This clonotype is labeled as large (0.1 to 1%). The chain joins TRBV19 to TRBJ1-6; D remains unclear. This CDR3 has 14 amino acids. The V gene lost 0 bases and the J gene lost 8 bases, with 8 bases spanning the gap. CDR1 and CDR2 (germline): LNHDA, SQIVND (reference sequence). The CDR3 sequence: CASSIDQEYSPLHF. CDR3 in DNA: TGTGCCAGTAGTATAGATCAGGAGTATTCACCCCTCCACTTT.

In this sample, this clonotype turned up a few times. The chain recombines TRBV20-1 with TRBJ1-2; D perhaps matches TRBD1 (6 bases). Germline assignment: CDR1 DFQATT and CDR2 SNEGSKA (reference sequence). CDR3 length equals 13 residues. The ends were cut back, 6 bases at V and 5 bases at J, with 16 bases in the middle. The CDR3 reads CSAVGTSGYGYTF. The CDR3, as DNA: TGCAGTGCCGTCGGGACAAGTGGGTATGGCTACACCTTC.

The CDR3 is CAWSRTGTEETQYF. CDR3 nucleotide sequence: TGTGCCTGGAGTAGGACAGGGACGGAAGAGACCCAGTACTTC. This rearrangement joins TRBV30 to TRBJ2-5; TRBD1 aligns across 8 bases. The CDR3 loop spans 14 amino acids. Per germline, CDR1 GTSNPN and CDR2 SVGIG (reference sequence). V dropped 2 bases and J dropped 3; count of bases not matched to a gene: 5.

This clonotype was seen just once. The chain recombines TRBV12-3 or TRBV12-4 with TRBJ2-6; 7 bases are shared with TRBD2. The CDR3 sequence is 13 residues long. V was pared by 7 bases and J by 8 bases, with 5 bases of the junction left unmatched. For the CDR3, the DNA is TGTGCCAGCACACAGCGGGATACCAACGTCCTGACTTTC. Amino acid sequence: CASTQRDTNVLTF.

The J gene is TRBJ2-1, the V gene TRBV28; perhaps TRBD1 as D (7 bases). Germline V gene data show CDR1 as MDHEN and CDR2 as SYDVKM. This CDR3 is 18 amino acids long. V dropped 2 bases and J dropped 6 bases, with 23 bases sitting between them. This chain's CDR3 is CASSLVLRDRDSRNEQFF. The CDR3 bases are TGTGCCAGCAGTTTAGTTTTACGCGACAGGGACTCCCGCAATGAGCAGTTCTTC. The whole variable domain, remainder taken from reference TRBV28 and TRBJ2-1, is DVKVTQSSRYLVKRTGEKVFLECVQDMDHENMFWYRQDPGLGLRLIYFSYDVKMKEKGDIPEGYSVSREKKERFSLILESASTNQTSMYLCASSLVLRDRDSRNEQFFGPGTRLTVL.

This chain joins TRBV7-6 and TRBJ2-1; possibly TRBD1 for D (6 bases). TRBJ2-5 explains the end of the DNA better; the J call may be wrong. This CDR3 has 13 amino acids. The germline V gene encodes CDR1 SGHVS and CDR2 FNYEAQ. Written as DNA, the CDR3 is TGTGCCAGCAGCCCTGACAGGAGGAAGACCCAGTACTTC. It yields the protein CASSPDRRKTQYF.

The sample holds one count of this clonotype. This chain joins TRBV18 and TRBJ2-2; 9 bases are shared with TRBD1. This CDR3 is built from 15 residues. After removal of 3 bases from V and 6 bases from J, the junction contained 5 bases not matched to a gene. CDR1 KGHSH and CDR2 LQKENI come from the germline V gene. The CDR3 DNA is TGTGCCAGCTCACCGGGACAGGGCAGGGCCGGGGAGCTGTTTTTT. This encodes CASSPGQGRAGELFF.

This clonotype was picked up one time. V usage is TRBV19 and J usage is TRBJ2-2; D is unclear. The length of the CDR3 is 10 residues. Between the trimmed V and J ends, which lost 4 bases and 9 bases, there was a span of 3 bases. Germline values: CDR1 LNHDA, CDR2 SQIVND (reference sequence). The CDR3 reads CASSNRELFF. DNA of the CDR3: TGTGCCAGTAGTAACCGGGAGCTGTTTTTT.

This sequence joins TRBV12-5 and TRBJ1-5; no firm D call. Per the germline V gene, CDR1 is LGHNT and CDR2 is FRNRAP. Trimming stripped 4 bases from V and 10 bases from J, with 14 bases between. CDR3 length: 13 residues. CDR3 in amino acids: CASGWTGVEPQHF. The CDR3 DNA sequence: TGTGCTAGTGGTTGGACGGGTGTCGAACCCCAGCATTTT. The full variable domain, in which reference TRBV12-5 and TRBJ1-5 provide the parts outside the CDR3, is DARVTQTPRHKVTEMGQEVTMRCQPILGHNTVFWYRQTMMQGLELLAYFRNRAPLDDSGMPKDRFSAEMPDATLATLKIQPSEPRDSAVYFCASGWTGVEPQHFGDGTRLSIL.

The chain uses TRBV20-1 and TRBJ2-1, with D uncertain. V was trimmed by 0 bases and J by 0 bases, leaving 12 bases between them. Germline CDR1 is DFQATT and CDR2 is SNEGSKA (reference sequence). The CDR3 extends over 16 amino acids. The CDR3 coding sequence is TGCAGTGCTAGAGATATGGCAGGCGGCTCCTACAATGAGCAGTTCTTC. Translation: CSARDMAGGSYNEQFF.

The V call is TRBV27, the J call TRBJ2-7, with 8 bases matching TRBD2. Looked up from germline, CDR1 is MNHEY and CDR2 is SMNVEV (reference sequence). J was trimmed by 4 bases and V by 3 bases; bases with no gene match: 2. This CDR3 has 13 residues. CDR3 DNA: TGTGCCAGCAGTTTCCAGCGGGGGTACGAGCAGTACTTC. Protein product: CASSFQRGYEQYF.

This clonotype is a singleton in its sample. This rearrangement joins TRBV10-3 to TRBJ2-3, with no clear D. This CDR3 is built from 14 residues. V was shortened by 0 bases and J by 3 bases, with 7 bases between the two germline ends. Germline V gene data show CDR1 as ENHRY and CDR2 as SYGVKD. The CDR3 DNA reads TGTGCCATCAGTGAGTCGGCGAGAACAGATACGCAGTATTTT. It codes for CAISESARTDTQYF.

This chain joins TRBV7-3 and TRBJ1-6; D remains unclear. The CDR3 has 13 residues. Germline V gene data show CDR1 as SGHTA and CDR2 as FQGTGA. V lost 5 bases and J lost 9, with 11 bases in between. This CDR3 reads CASSEGVRSPLHF. The CDR3 nucleotides read TGTGCCAGCAGCGAAGGAGTTCGTTCACCCCTCCACTTT. Complete variable domain (other parts from reference TRBV7-3 and TRBJ1-6): GAGVSQTPSNKVTEKGKYVELRCDPISGHTALYWYRQSLGQGPEFLIYFQGTGAADDSGLPNDRFFAVRPEGSVSTLKIQRTERGDSAVYLCASSEGVRSPLHFGNGTRLTVT.

The rearrangement joins TRBV28 to TRBJ1-2; D is undetermined. CDR1 is MDHEN and CDR2 is SYDVKM in the germline V gene. The V end was cut by 2 bases, the J end by 4 bases, with 8 bases between. The CDR3 length is 13 residues. CDR3 residues: CASSLQSPYGYTF. The CDR3 nucleotides read TGTGCCAGCAGTTTACAAAGTCCCTATGGCTACACCTTC.

The rearrangement links TRBV18 to TRBJ1-5; 10 nucleotides agree with TRBD1. This CDR3 has 15 residues. CDR1 is KGHSH, CDR2 LQKENI, per germline. V lost 5 bases, J lost 2 bases, and 3 bases stayed unmatched. The CDR3 DNA follows: TGTGCCAGCTCAACCGGGACAGGGGGCAATCAGCCCCAGCATTTT. Translating gives CASSTGTGGNQPQHF.

The rearrangement links TRBV12-3 or TRBV12-4 to TRBJ2-1, with D uncertain. The length of the CDR3 is 19 residues. V lost 4 bases to trimming and J lost 8 bases, with 30 bases between them. The CDR3 DNA is TGTGCCAGCAGTTCATACATAAGGGTTGGGGATCGTAGAAGGGATGAGCAGTTCTTC. Residues: CASSSYIRVGDRRRDEQFF.

V and J are TRBV19 and TRBJ2-2; D is perhaps TRBD1 (5 bases). The germline CDR1 and CDR2 sequences are LNHDA and SQIVND (reference sequence). The V and J ends lost 1 base and 4 bases respectively, with 10 bases between them. The CDR3 sequence is 15 residues long. CDR3 loop: CASSIGRVVTGELFF. In nucleotides, the CDR3 is TGTGCCAGTAGTATAGGCAGGGTGGTCACCGGGGAGCTGTTTTTT.

The V and J genes are TRBV6-1 and TRBJ1-1, with unresolved D. Trimming pared 8 bases from V and 6 bases from J, leaving 16 bases between. The CDR3 consists of 13 residues. Germline lookup yields CDR1 MNHNS and CDR2 SASEGT. The CDR3 region has the DNA TGTGCCAGCGCCCCGTTTTCCCCCGCTGAAGCTTTCTTT. Protein: CASAPFSPAEAFF.

A few counts support this clonotype. The rearrangement joins TRBV20-1 to TRBJ1-2; D is undetermined. This CDR3 region has 12 residues. Trimming removed 3 bases from V and 8 bases from J, with 13 bases in between. CDR1 is DFQATT, CDR2 SNEGSKA, per germline (reference sequence). As DNA, the CDR3 is TGCAGTGCTAGTCCCCTGACAATCGGCTACACCTTC. This translates into CSASPLTIGYTF.